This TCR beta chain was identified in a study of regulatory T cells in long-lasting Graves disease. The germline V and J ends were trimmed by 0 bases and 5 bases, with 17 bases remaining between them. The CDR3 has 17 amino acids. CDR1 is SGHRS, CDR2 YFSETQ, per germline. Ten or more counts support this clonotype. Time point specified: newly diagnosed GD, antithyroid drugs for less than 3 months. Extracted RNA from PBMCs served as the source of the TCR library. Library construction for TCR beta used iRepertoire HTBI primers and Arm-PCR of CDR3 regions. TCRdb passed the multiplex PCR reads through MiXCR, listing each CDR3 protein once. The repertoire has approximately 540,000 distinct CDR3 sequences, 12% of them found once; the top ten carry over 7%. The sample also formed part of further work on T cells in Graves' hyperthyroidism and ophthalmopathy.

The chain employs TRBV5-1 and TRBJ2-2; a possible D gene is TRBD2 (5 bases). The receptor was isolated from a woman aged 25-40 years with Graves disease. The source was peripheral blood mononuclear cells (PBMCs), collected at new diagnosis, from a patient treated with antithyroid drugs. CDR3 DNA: TGCGCCAGCAGCTTGGTTGGTGGGAGTTCATTGACCGGGGAGCTGTTTTTT. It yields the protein CASSLVGGSSLTGELFF.